Included here is one TCR beta chain sequence, with context. Its target is not known. The data were obtained in a study of PD-1 blockade in classical Hodgkin lymphoma. Described time point: newly diagnosed, previously untreated cHL patient sample. Magnetic negative selection was used to purify CD4+ T cells from thawed PBMCs. Study observations and caveats: Healthy donors were reported to have higher baseline TCR diversity than newly diagnosed patients.

This CDR3 spans 17 amino acids. Germline V CDR1 and CDR2: SGHKS, YYEKEE (reference sequence). Between the trimmed V and J ends, which lost 2 bases and 4 bases, there was a span of 21 bases. Profiled with immunoSEQ multiplex PCR; TCRdb holds only in-frame clones, not every one. The sample records about 30,000 clones, about 85% being singletons. Sequencing used CD4+ T cells from blood. This sequence joins TRBV5-5 and TRBJ2-5, with D possibly being TRBD2 (5 bases). This TCR derives from a human donor with classical Hodgkin lymphoma. CDR3 nucleotides: TGTGCCAGCAGCTTAAAACTCAGCGGAGCCGATGGAGAGACCCAGTACTTC. It is translated as CASSLKLSGADGETQYF.